The 8 T cell receptor beta chains below all came from one sample that was sequenced in a study of blood T cell repertoires in COVID-19. The data were produced by immunoSEQ multiplex PCR, yet TCRdb's version contains in-frame clones alone and is incomplete. The sample lists approximately 40,000 clones, about 90% occurring once. The sample comprised peripheral blood. The receptors shown here come from a woman aged 70-85 years with acute or convalescent COVID-19.

The table lists this clone with a count of one. The rearrangement uses TRBV30 and TRBJ1-6; a possible D gene is TRBD1 (6 bases). Germline V gene data show CDR1 as GTSNPN and CDR2 as SVGIG (reference sequence). The CDR3 totals 13 residues. V lost 1 base and J lost 9, with 10 bases in between. The CDR3 is CAWSGQGISPLHF. The CDR3 coding sequence is TGTGCCTGGAGTGGTCAGGGGATTTCACCCCTCCACTTT.

V is TRBV7-2 and J is TRBJ2-7; perhaps TRBD2 as D (5 bases). Trimming removed 5 bases at V and 6 bases at J, with 17 bases between. Germline V gives CDR1 SGHTA, CDR2 FQGNSA. CDR3 size: 14 residues. The CDR3 loop reads CASSNRASGGEQYV. In DNA, the CDR3 is TGTGCCAGCAGCAACCGGGCCTCAGGAGGCGAGCAGTACGTC.

This chain links TRBV6-4 with TRBJ1-2; perhaps TRBD1 as D (5 bases). The germline V gene has CDR1 MRHNA and CDR2 SNTAGT. The CDR3 consists of 13 residues. Trimming left V 4 bases short and J 7 bases short, with 13 bases between. The CDR3 DNA sequence: TGTGCCAGCAGTGGCGGCAGGGTTGGTGGCTACACCTTC. Amino acid sequence: CASSGGRVGGYTF.

Here the CDR3 reads CASSAEGAMNTEAFF. The DNA of the CDR3 is TGTGCCAGCAGTGCTGAGGGGGCCATGAACACTGAAGCTTTCTTT. V gene TRBV27 combines with J gene TRBJ1-1, with TRBD1 matching 7 bases. The V and J ends lost 5 bases and 0 bases, in that order; junction bases with no gene match: 6. This CDR3 region has 15 residues. Germline values: CDR1 MNHEY, CDR2 SMNVEV (reference sequence).

This chain links TRBV6-6 with TRBJ2-5; the D is unclear. This CDR3 comprises 13 residues. CDR1 is MNHNY, CDR2 SVGAGI, per germline (reference sequence). V shed 7 bases and J shed 5 bases, with 14 bases lying between them. The DNA of the CDR3 is TGTGCCAGCACACTAATGGGTCCCGAGACCCAGTACTTC. It encodes CASTLMGPETQYF.

This chain links TRBV25-1 with TRBJ2-2; 7 nucleotides match TRBD1. V trimming: 2 bases; J trimming: 3 bases; junction bases outside the gene matches: 3. The germline CDR1 and CDR2 sequences are MGHDK and SYGVNS. The length of the CDR3 is 15 residues. The CDR3 here is CASSEGQAYTGELFF. CDR3 coding DNA: TGTGCCAGCAGTGAAGGACAGGCCTACACCGGGGAGCTGTTTTTT. Full variable domain (remainder filled in from reference TRBV25-1 and TRBJ2-2): EADIYQTPRYLVIGTGKKITLECSQTMGHDKMYWYQQDPGMELHLIHYSYGVNSTEKGDLSSESTVSRIRTEHFPLTLESARPSHTSQYLCASSEGQAYTGELFFGEGSRLTVL.

The rearrangement joins TRBV7-8 to TRBJ2-1, with 9 positions matching TRBD2. The CDR3 consists of 15 residues. Germline assignment: CDR1 SGHVS and CDR2 FQNEAQ. With V trimmed by 5 bases and J by 3 bases, 5 bases remained unmatched. The CDR3 reads CASSRAGGFYNEQFF. The CDR3 nucleotides read TGTGCCAGCAGCCGAGCGGGGGGATTCTACAATGAGCAGTTCTTC.

The rearrangement uses TRBV2 and TRBJ2-1; 11 bases match TRBD2. The germline gives CDR1 SNHLY, CDR2 FYNNEI. The CDR3 runs to 15 residues. V shed 6 bases, J shed 4 bases, and the junction held 5 bases outside the gene matches. This CDR3 is CASSLTSGGYNEQFF. In nucleotides, the CDR3 is TGTGCCAGCAGCCTCACTAGCGGGGGTTACAATGAGCAGTTCTTC.